This section outlines one TCR beta chain sequence together with its context. As yet, its antigen is unknown. This entry is derived from a study of CD8+ T cells in alopecia areata. Study summary: Those patients who were treated received oral tofacitinib, which was given at 5 to 10 mg twice daily for moderate-to-severe alopecia areata. Tofacitinib ran 6 to 18 months, followed by 6 months off drug. Overall study findings and caveats: Lesional scalp, notably in alopecia totalis/universalis, had clonality above that of normal scalp. Scalp clonality and expanded CD8+ clones among the top 100 showed significant decreases with tofacitinib.

Treatment meaning: oral pan-JAK inhibitor, 5-10 mg twice daily. Following RNA extraction, reverse transcription yielded cDNA that acted as the sequencing template. TCRdb's copy holds only in-frame clones and misses some; the assay was immunoSEQ multiplex PCR. The data contain fewer than 200,000 clones, less than 70% of them singletons. The receptor was derived from a human donor with alopecia areata. The sample in question was CD4+ T cells sorted from blood, obtained at week 24, from a patient treated with tofacitinib.

The CDR3 sequence is CAWSPIPGPNQPQHF. The CDR3 region has the DNA TGTGCCTGGAGTCCAATTCCGGGCCCCAATCAGCCCCAGCATTTT. The chain combines TRBV30 with TRBJ1-5; no firm D call. This CDR3 contains 15 residues. The ends were cut back, 2 bases at V and 3 bases at J, with 14 bases in the middle. Germline CDR1 reads GTSNPN; CDR2 reads SVGIG (reference sequence).